This TCR beta chain was sequenced for a study of shared clonotypes between healthy human individuals. Terminally differentiated effector memory CD45RA+ cells were excluded by CCR7 positive selection of CD45RO-negative cells. V lost 4 bases and J 3 bases, leaving 13 bases between the germline ends. CDR3 length: 15 residues. Germline CDR1 SGHRS, CDR2 YFSETQ. Sequenced by immunoSEQ multiplex PCR; TCRdb stores in-frame clones only, minus some. The sample records about 800,000 clones, around 96% being singletons. The chain joins TRBV5-1 to TRBJ1-4, with TRBD1 as a possible D gene (5 bases). The material sequenced was naive CD8+ T cells sorted from blood. This TCR was sampled from a young man in good health. Here the CDR3 DNA reads TGCGCCAGCAGCCGGGACGGGCTGGCTAATGAAAAACTGTTTTTT. Amino acid sequence: CASSRDGLANEKLFF. Complete variable domain (other parts from reference TRBV5-1 and TRBJ1-4): KAGVTQTPRYLIKTRGQQVTLSCSPISGHRSVSWYQQTPGQGLQFLFEYFSETQRNKGNFPGRFSGRQFSNSRSEMNVSTLELGDSALYLCASSRDGLANEKLFFGSGTQLSVL.